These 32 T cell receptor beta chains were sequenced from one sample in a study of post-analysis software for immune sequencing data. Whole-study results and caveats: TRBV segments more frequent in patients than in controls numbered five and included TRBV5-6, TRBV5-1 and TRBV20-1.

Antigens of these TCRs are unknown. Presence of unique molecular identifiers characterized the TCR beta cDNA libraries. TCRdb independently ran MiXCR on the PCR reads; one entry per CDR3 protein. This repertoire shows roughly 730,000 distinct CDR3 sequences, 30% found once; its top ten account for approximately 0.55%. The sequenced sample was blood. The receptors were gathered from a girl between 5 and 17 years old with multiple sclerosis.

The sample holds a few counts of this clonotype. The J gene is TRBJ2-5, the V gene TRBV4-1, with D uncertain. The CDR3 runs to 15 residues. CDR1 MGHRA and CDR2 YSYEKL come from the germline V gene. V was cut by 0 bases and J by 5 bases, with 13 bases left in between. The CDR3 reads CASSQERTLIETQYF. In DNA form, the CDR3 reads TGCGCCAGCAGCCAAGAACGGACCCTAATCGAGACCCAGTACTTC.

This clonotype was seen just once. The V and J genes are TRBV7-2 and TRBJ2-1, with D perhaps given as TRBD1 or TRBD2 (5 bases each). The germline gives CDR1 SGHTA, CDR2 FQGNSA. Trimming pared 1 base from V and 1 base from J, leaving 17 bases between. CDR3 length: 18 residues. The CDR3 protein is CASSLGPTGGGSYNEQFF. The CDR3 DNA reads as TGTGCCAGCAGCTTAGGCCCCACAGGAGGTGGGTCCTACAATGAGCAGTTCTTC.

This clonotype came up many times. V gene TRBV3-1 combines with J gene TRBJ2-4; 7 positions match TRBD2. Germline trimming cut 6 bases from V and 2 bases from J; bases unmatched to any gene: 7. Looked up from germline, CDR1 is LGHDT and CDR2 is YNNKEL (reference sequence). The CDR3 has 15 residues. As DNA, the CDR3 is TGTGCCAGCAGTCCCGGGGGGTGGACCAAAAACATTCAGTACTTC. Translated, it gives CASSPGGWTKNIQYF.

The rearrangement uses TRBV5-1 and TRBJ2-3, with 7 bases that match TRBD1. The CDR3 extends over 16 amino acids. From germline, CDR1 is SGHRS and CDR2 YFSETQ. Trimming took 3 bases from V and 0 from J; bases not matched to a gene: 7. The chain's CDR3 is CASSSDRVDSTDTQYF. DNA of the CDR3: TGCGCCAGCAGCTCTGACAGGGTAGATAGCACAGATACGCAGTATTTT.

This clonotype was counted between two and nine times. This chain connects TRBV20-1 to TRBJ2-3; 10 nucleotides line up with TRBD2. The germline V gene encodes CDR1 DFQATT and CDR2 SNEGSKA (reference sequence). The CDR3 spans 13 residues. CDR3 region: CRVPLAGTDTQYF. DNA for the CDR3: TGCAGGGTACCACTAGCGGGAACAGATACGCAGTATTTT.

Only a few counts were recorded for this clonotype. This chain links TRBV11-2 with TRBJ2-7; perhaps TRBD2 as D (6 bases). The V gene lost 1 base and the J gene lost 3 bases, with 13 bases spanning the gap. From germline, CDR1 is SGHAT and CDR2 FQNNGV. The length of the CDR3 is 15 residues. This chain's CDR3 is CASSLGGGGYYEQYF. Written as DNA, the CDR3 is TGTGCCAGCAGCTTAGGGGGAGGCGGTTACTACGAGCAGTACTTC.

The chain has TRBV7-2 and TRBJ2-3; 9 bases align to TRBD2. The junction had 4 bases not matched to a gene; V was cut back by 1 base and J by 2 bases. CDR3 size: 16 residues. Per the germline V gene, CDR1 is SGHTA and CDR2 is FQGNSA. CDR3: CASSLEASGNTDTQYF. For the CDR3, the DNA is TGTGCCAGCAGCTTAGAGGCTAGCGGGAACACAGATACGCAGTATTTT.

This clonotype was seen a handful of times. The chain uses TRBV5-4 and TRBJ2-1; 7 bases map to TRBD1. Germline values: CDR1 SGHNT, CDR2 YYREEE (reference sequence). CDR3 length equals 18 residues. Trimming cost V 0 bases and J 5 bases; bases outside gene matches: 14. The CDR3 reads CASSLDRGLEPLHNEQFF. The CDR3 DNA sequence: TGTGCCAGCAGCTTGGATAGGGGGCTGGAACCCCTTCACAATGAGCAGTTCTTC.

The CDR3 nucleotides are TGTGCCAGCAGCTATGAGCGGGGGACTGGCTACACCTTC. The encoded protein is CASSYERGTGYTF. V and J are TRBV11-2 and TRBJ1-2; maybe TRBD1 (5 bases). CDR3 length: 13 residues. Germline V gene data show CDR1 as SGHAT and CDR2 as FQNNGV. Trimming shortened V by 4 bases and J by 7 bases, and 13 bases separated the two germline ends.

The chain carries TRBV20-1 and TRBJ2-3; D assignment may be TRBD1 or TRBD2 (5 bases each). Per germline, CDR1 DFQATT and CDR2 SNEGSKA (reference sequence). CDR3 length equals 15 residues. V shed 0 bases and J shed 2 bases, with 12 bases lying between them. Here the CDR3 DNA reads TGCAGTGCTAGAGATCCCCGGGGCAACACAGATACGCAGTATTTT. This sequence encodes CSARDPRGNTDTQYF.

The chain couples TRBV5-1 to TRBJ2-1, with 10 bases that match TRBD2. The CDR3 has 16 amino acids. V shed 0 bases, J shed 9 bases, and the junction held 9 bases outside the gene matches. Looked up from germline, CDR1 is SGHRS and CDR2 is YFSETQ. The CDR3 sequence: CASSLGTGTSDTEQFF. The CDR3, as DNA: TGCGCCAGCAGCTTGGGCACCGGGACTAGCGATACTGAGCAGTTCTTC.

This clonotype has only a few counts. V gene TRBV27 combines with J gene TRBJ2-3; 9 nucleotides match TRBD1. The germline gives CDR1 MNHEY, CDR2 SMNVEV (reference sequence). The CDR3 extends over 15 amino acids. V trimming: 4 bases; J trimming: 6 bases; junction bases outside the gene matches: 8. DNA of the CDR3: TGTGCCAGCAGTTCGGGGGACAGGGTAGTCGATACGCAGTATTTT. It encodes CASSSGDRVVDTQYF.

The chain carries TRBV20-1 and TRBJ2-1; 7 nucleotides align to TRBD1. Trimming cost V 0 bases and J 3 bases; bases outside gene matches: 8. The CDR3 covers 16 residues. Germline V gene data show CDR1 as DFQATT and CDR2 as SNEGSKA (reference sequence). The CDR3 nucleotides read TGCAGTGCTAGAGATTACAAGGGGGCTCGCTACAATGAGCAGTTCTTC. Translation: CSARDYKGARYNEQFF.

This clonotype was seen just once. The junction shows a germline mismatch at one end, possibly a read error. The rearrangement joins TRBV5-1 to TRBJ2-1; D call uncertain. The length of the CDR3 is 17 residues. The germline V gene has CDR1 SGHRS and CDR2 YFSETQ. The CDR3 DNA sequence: TGCGCCAGCAGCTTGGCCCGCCTACCATCGTACTACAATGAGCAGTGCTTC. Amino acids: CASSLARLPSYYNEQCF.

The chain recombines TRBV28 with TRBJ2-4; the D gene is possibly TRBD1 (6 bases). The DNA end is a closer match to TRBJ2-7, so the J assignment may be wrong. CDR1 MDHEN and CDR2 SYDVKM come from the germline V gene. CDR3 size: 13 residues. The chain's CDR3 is CASRTGQLYEQYF. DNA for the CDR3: TGTGCCAGCAGGACAGGACAGTTATACGAGCAGTACTTC.

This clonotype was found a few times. The CDR3 loop reads CSARDLRGEETQYF. The CDR3 region has the DNA TGCAGTGCTAGAGATCTCCGGGGAGAGGAGACCCAGTACTTC. This chain connects TRBV20-1 to TRBJ2-4, with D possibly matching TRBD2 (5 bases). The J call is doubtful: the DNA matches TRBJ2-5 better. Germline values: CDR1 DFQATT, CDR2 SNEGSKA (reference sequence). There are 14 residues in the CDR3.

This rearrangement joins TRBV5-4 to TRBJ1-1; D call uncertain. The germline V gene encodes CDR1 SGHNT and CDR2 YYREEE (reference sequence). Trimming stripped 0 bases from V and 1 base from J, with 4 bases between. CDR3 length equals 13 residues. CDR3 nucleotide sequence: TGTGCCAGCAGCTTGGAGTCGAACACTGAAGCTTTCTTT. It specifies CASSLESNTEAFF.

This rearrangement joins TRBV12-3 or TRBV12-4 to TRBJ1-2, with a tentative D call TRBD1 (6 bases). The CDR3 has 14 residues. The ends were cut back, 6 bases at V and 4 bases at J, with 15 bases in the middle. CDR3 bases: TGTGCCAGCAGGACAGGAGGCCAGGGCTATGGCTACACCTTC. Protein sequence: CASRTGGQGYGYTF.

The chain's CDR3 is CASISGEVLGGYTF. DNA for the CDR3: TGTGCCAGCATTTCGGGGGAGGTTCTGGGTGGCTACACCTTC. This chain joins TRBV6-6 and TRBJ1-2; TRBD1 is a possible D gene (5 bases). V was pared by 7 bases and J by 7 bases, with 19 bases between. The CDR3 totals 14 residues. Germline lookup yields CDR1 MNHNY and CDR2 SVGAGI (reference sequence).

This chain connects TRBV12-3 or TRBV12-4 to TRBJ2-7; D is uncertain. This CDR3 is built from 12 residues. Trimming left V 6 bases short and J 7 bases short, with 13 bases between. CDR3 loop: CASRPVADEQYF. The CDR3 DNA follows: TGTGCCAGCAGACCAGTTGCCGATGAGCAGTACTTC.

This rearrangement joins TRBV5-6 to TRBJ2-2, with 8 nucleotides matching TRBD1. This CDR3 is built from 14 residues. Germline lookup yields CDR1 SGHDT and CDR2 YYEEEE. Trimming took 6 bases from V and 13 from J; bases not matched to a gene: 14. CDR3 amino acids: CASTSTLDRGMLFF. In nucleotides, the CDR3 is TGTGCCAGCACCTCAACTCTAGACAGGGGTATGCTGTTTTTT. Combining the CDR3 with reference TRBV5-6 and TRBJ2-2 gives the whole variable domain DAGVTQSPTHLIKTRGQQVTLRCSPKSGHDTVSWYQQALGQGPQFIFQYYEEEERQRGNFPDRFSGHQFPNYSSELNVNALLLGDSALYLCASTSTLDRGMLFFGEGSRLTVL.

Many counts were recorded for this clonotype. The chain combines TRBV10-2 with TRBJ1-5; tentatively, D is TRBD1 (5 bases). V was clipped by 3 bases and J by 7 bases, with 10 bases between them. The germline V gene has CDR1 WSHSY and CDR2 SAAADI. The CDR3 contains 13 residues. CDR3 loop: CASSDGWGQPQHF. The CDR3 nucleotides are TGCGCCAGCAGTGATGGGTGGGGGCAGCCCCAGCATTTT.

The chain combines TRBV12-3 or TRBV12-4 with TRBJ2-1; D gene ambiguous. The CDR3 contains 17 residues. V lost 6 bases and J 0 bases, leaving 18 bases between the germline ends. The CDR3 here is CASSLDLRTFSYNEQFF. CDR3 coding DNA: TGTGCCAGCAGCTTGGACCTTCGGACCTTCTCCTACAATGAGCAGTTCTTC.

The CDR3 sequence is CASRQQGLMDEKLFF. CDR3 bases: TGTGCCAGCAGGCAACAGGGCCTTATGGATGAAAAACTGTTTTTT. This chain uses TRBV2 with TRBJ1-4; the D gene is possibly TRBD1 (6 bases). The V end lost 6 bases, the J end lost 6 bases, and 17 bases lay between the germline ends. The CDR3 totals 15 residues. Germline values: CDR1 SNHLY, CDR2 FYNNEI.

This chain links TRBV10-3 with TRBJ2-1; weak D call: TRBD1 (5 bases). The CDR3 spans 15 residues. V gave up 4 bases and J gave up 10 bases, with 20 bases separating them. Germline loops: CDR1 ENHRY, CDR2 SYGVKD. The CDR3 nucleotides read TGTGCCATCAGTGCCCCAATGGGGCTAGAGGACGAGCAGTTCTTC. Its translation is CAISAPMGLEDEQFF.

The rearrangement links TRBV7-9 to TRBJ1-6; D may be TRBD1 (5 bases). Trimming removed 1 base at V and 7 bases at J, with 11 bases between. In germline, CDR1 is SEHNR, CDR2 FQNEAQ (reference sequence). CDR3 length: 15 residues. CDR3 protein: CASSLGGRRNSPLHF. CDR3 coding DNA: TGTGCCAGCAGCTTAGGGGGGAGAAGAAATTCACCCCTCCACTTT.

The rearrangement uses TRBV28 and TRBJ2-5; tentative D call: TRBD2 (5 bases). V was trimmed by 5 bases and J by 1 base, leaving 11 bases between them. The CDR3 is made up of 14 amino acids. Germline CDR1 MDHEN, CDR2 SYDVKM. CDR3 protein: CASSLDYPQETQYF. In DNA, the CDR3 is TGTGCCAGCAGTCTCGACTATCCCCAAGAGACCCAGTACTTC.

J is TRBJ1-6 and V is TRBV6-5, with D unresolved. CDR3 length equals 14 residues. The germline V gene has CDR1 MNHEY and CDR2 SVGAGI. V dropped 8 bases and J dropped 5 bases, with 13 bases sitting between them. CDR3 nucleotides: TGTGCCAGCCGTCTCTCCGAAGATAATTCACCCCTCCACTTT. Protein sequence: CASRLSEDNSPLHF.

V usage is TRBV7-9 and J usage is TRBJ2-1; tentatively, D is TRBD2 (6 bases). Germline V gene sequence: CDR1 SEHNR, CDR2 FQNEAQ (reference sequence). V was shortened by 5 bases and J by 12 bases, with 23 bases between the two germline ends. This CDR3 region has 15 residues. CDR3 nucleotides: TGTGCCAGCAGCACCGCGGGGTTTATGGCGTTTGGGCAGTTCTTC. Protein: CASSTAGFMAFGQFF.

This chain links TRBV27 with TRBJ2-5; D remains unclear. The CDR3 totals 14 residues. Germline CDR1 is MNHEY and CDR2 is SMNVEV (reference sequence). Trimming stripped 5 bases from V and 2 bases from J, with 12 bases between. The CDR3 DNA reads TGTGCCAGCAGTCCCACCGCAAGACAAGAGACCCAGTACTTC. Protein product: CASSPTARQETQYF.

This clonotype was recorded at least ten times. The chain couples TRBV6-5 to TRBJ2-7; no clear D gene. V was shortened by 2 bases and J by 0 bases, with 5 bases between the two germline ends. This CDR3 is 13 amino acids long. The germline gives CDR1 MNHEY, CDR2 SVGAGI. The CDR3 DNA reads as TGTGCCAGCAGTTACGGCTACTCCTACGAGCAGTACTTC. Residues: CASSYGYSYEQYF.

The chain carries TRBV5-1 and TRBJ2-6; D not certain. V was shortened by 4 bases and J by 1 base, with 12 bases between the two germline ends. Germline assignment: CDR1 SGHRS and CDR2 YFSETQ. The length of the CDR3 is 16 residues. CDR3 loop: CASSLVTSSGANVLTF. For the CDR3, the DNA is TGCGCCAGCAGCCTCGTCACATCTTCTGGGGCCAACGTCCTGACTTTC. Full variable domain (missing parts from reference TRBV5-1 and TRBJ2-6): KAGVTQTPRYLIKTRGQQVTLSCSPISGHRSVSWYQQTPGQGLQFLFEYFSETQRNKGNFPGRFSGRQFSNSRSEMNVSTLELGDSALYLCASSLVTSSGANVLTFGAGSRLTVL.